This T cell receptor (beta chain) was identified in a study of blood T cell repertoires in COVID-19. Looking at the study overall: From the United States, Italy and Spain came samples of acute and convalescent COVID-19. The cDNA or gDNA used as material had been derived from T cells, B-cell-depleted T cells, or PBMCs.

Original handling: Amplification with reference gene primers provided the estimates of nucleated cell counts. Profiled with immunoSEQ multiplex PCR; TCRdb holds only in-frame clones, not every one. The V and J calls and clone size were taken over from that table, and D and trimming were inferred from the DNA. The sample includes 15,000 or so clones, around 87% of them seen just once. The germline CDR1 and CDR2 sequences are MNHEY and SMNVEV (reference sequence). The ends lost 4 bases at V and 2 bases at J; junction bases unmatched: 4. CDR3 length: 15 residues. The genes are TRBV27 and TRBJ1-5, with TRBD1 matching over 8 bases. The sequence was obtained from a human donor in a cohort sampled during active COVID-19. What was sequenced was peripheral blood. The CDR3, as DNA: TGTGCCAGCAGTTCACCGGGACAGGGCAATCAGCCCCAGCATTTT. Its translation: CASSSPGQGNQPQHF.